This T cell receptor beta chain was recorded in a study of PD-L1 blockade in urothelial cancer. Turning to the study itself: In the patient group, about 90% of the roughly 29 were males with bladder-origin urothelial cancer. Analysis of blood occurred 3 weeks (second dose) and 6 weeks after treatment start.

From germline, CDR1 is SGHNT and CDR2 YYREEE (reference sequence). The CDR3 has 14 residues. V lost 0 bases to trimming and J lost 2 bases, with 8 bases between them. The table came from immunoSEQ multiplex PCR; TCRdb's copy has only in-frame clones and leaves some out. The table lists just under 45,000 clones, more than 75% of them singletons. The sequences come from PBMCs, collected around atezolizumab (anti-PD-L1) treatment. This clonotype originated in a woman aged 55-70 years with urothelial cancer. The J gene is TRBJ1-1, the V gene TRBV5-4; D may be TRBD1 (5 bases). CDR3 DNA: TGTGCCAGCAGCTTGGATACAGGAAACACTGAAGCTTTCTTT. Translation: CASSLDTGNTEAFF.